This T cell receptor beta chain was sequenced during a study of response to subunit inactivated influenza vaccine. This clonotype came up a few times. From the RT-PCR reads, TCRdb called clonotypes with MiXCR, one entry per CDR3 protein. The data contain hundreds of thousands of distinct CDR3 sequences, around 11% of them seen just once; the ten biggest clones take up roughly 10%. V shed 1 base and J shed 7 bases, with 14 bases lying between them. The CDR3 totals 15 residues. Germline V CDR1 and CDR2: SGHDN, FVKESK. The sample was PBMCs from blood, taken on the day of vaccination. The rearrangement joins TRBV14 to TRBJ2-1; D tentatively fits TRBD1 or TRBD2 (7 bases each). The origin of this receptor is a man between 50 and 59 years old who received an inactivated influenza vaccine. CDR3: CASSQVRGGSNEQFF. In nucleotides, the CDR3 is TGTGCCAGCAGCCAAGTCAGGGGGGGCTCAAATGAGCAGTTCTTC. Drawing the rest from reference TRBV14 and TRBJ2-1, the complete variable domain is EAGVTQFPSHSVIEKGQTVTLRCDPISGHDNLYWYRRVMGKEIKFLLHFVKESKQDESGMPNNRFLAERTGGTYSTLKVQPAELEDSGVYFCASSQVRGGSNEQFFGPGTRLTVL.